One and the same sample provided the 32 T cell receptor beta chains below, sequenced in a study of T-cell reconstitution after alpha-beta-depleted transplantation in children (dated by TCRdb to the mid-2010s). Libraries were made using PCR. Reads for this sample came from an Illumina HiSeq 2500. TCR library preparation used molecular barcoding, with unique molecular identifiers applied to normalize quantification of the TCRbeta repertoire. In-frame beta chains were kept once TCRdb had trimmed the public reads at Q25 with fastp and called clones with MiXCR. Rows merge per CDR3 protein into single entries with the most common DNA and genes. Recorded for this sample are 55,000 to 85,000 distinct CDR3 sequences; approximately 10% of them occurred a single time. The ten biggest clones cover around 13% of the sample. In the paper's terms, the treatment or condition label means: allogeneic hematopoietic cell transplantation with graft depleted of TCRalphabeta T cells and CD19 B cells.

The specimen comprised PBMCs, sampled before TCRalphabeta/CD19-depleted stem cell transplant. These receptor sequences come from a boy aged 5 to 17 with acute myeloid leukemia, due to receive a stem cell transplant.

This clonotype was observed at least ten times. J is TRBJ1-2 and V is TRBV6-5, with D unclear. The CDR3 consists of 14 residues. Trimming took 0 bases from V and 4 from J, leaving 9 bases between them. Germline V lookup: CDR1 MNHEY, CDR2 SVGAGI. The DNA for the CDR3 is TGTGCCAGCAGTTACTCTGGGCCTGGCTATGGCTACACCTTC. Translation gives CASSYSGPGYGYTF.

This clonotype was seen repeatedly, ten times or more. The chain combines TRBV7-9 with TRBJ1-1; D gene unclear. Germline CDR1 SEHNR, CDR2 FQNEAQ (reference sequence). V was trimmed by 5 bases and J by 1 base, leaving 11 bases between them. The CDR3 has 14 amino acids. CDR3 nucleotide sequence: TGTGCCAGCAGCGTAGAAGGTCGGAACACTGAAGCTTTCTTT. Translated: CASSVEGRNTEAFF.

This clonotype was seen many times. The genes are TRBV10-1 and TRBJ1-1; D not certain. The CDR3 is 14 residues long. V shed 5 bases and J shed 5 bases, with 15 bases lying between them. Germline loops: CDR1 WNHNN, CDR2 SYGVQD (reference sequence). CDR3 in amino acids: CASSLTPRETEAFF. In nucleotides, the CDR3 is TGCGCCAGCAGTTTGACACCTCGGGAGACTGAAGCTTTCTTT.

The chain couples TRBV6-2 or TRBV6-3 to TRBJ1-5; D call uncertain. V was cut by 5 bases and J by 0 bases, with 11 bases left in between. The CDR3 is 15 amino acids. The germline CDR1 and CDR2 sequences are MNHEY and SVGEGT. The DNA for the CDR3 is TGTGCCAGCAGTGACCTGACTTATAGCAATCAGCCCCAGCATTTT. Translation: CASSDLTYSNQPQHF.

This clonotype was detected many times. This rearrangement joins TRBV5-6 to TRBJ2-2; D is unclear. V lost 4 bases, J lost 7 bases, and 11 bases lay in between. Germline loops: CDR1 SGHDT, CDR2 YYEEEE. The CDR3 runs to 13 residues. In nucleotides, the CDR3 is TGTGCCAGCAGCGGGCTAGGAAGCGGGGAGCTGTTTTTT. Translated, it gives CASSGLGSGELFF.

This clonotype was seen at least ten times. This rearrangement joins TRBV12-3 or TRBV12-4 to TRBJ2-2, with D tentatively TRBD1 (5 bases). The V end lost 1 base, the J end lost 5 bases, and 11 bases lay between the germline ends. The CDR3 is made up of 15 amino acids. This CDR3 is CASSLGGPGTGELFF. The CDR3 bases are TGTGCCAGCAGTTTAGGGGGCCCAGGAACCGGGGAGCTGTTTTTT.

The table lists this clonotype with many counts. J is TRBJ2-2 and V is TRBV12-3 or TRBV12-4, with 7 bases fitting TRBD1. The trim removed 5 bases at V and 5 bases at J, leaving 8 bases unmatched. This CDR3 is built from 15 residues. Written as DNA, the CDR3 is TGTGCCAGCAGTCCCGGGACAGACGGAACCGGGGAGCTGTTTTTT. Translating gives CASSPGTDGTGELFF.

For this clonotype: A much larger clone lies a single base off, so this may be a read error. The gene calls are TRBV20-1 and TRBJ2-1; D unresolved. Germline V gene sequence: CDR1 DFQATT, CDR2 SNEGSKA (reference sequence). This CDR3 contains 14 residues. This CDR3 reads CSGTFATSYIEQFF. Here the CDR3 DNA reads TGCAGTGGAACCTTTGCGACCTCCTACATTGAGCAGTTCTTC.

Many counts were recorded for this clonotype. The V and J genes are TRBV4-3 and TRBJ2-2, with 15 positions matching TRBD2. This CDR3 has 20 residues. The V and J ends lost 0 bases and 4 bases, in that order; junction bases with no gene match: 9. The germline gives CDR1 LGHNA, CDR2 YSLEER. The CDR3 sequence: CASSQDKPLGLAGGTGELFF. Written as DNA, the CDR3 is TGCGCCAGCAGCCAAGACAAACCCTTGGGACTAGCGGGAGGCACCGGGGAGCTGTTTTTT.

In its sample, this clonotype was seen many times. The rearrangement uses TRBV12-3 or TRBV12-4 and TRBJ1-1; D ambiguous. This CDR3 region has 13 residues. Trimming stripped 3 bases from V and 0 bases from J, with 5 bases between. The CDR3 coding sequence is TGTGCCAGCAGTTTTGACGTGAACACTGAAGCTTTCTTT. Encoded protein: CASSFDVNTEAFF.

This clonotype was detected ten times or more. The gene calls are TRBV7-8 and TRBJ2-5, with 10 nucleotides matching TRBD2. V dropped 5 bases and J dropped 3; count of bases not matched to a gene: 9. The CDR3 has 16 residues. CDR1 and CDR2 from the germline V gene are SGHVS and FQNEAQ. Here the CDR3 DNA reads TGTGCCAGCAGCCCCTTAGCGGGGGGAAGAGAAGAGACCCAGTACTTC. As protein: CASSPLAGGREETQYF.

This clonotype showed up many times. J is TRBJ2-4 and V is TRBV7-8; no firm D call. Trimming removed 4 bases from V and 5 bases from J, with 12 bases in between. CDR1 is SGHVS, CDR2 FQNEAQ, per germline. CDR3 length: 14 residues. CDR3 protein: CASSSVRRENIQYF. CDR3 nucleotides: TGTGCCAGCAGCTCAGTTCGTCGCGAAAACATTCAGTACTTC. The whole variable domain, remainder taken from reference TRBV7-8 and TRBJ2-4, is GAGVSQSPRYKVAKRGQDVALRCDPISGHVSLFWYQQALGQGPEFLTYFQNEAQLDKSGLPSDRFFAERPEGSVSTLKIQRTQQEDSAVYLCASSSVRRENIQYFGAGTRLSVL.

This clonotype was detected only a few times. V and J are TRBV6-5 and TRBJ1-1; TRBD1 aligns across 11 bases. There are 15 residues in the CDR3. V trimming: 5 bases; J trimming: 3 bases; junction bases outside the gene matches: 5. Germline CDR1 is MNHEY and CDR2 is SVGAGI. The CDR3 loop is CASSNPDRGHTEAFF. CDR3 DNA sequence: TGTGCCAGCAGTAACCCGGACAGGGGGCACACTGAAGCTTTCTTT.

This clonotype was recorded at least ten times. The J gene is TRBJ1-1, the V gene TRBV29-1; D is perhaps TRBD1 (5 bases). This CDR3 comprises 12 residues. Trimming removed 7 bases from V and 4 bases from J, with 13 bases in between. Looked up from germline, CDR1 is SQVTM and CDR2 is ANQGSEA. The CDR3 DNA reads TGCAGCGCCCATGGGGGGACCACTGAAGCTTTCTTT. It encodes CSAHGGTTEAFF. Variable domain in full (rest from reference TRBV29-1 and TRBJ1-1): SAVISQKPSRDICQRGTSLTIQCQVDSQVTMMFWYRQQPGQSLTLIATANQGSEATYESGFVIDKFPISRPNLTFSTLTVSNMSPEDSSIYLCSAHGGTTEAFFGQGTRLTVV.

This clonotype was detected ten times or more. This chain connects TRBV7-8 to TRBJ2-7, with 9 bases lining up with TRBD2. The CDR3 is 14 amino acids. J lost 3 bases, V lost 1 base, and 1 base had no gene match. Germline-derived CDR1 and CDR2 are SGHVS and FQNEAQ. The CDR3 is CASSLGGGGYEQYV. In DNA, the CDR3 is TGTGCCAGCAGCTTAGGCGGGGGGGGCTACGAGCAGTACGTC.

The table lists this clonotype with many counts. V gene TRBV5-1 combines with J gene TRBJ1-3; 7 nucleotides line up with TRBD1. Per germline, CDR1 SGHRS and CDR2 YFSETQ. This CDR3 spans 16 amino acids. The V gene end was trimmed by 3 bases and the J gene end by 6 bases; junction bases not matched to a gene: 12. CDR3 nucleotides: TGCGCCAGCAGCTATAACCGAGGACAGGCCGAAAACACCATATATTTT. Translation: CASSYNRGQAENTIYF. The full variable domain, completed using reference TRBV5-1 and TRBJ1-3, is KAGVTQTPRYLIKTRGQQVTLSCSPISGHRSVSWYQQTPGQGLQFLFEYFSETQRNKGNFPGRFSGRQFSNSRSEMNVSTLELGDSALYLCASSYNRGQAENTIYFGEGSWLTVV.

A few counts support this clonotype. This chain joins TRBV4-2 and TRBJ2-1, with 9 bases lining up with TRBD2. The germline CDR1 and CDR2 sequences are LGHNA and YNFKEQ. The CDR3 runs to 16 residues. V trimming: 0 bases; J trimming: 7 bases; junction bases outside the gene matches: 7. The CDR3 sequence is CASSQELAGRLNEQFF. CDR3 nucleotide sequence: TGTGCCAGCAGCCAAGAGCTAGCGGGACGCCTTAATGAGCAGTTCTTC.

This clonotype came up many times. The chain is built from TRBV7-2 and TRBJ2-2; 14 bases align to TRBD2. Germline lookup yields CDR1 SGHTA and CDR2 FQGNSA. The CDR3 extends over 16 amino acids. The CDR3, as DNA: TGTGCGGCCAGACTAGCGGGAGGGCCGGTCACCGGGGAGCTGTTTTTT. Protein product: CAARLAGGPVTGELFF.

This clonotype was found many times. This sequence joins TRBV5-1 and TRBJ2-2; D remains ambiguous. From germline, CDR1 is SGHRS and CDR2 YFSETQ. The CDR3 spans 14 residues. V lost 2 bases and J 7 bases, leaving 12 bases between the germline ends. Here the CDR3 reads CASSFGPPGGELFF. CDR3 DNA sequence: TGCGCCAGCAGCTTCGGGCCTCCGGGCGGGGAGCTGTTTTTT.

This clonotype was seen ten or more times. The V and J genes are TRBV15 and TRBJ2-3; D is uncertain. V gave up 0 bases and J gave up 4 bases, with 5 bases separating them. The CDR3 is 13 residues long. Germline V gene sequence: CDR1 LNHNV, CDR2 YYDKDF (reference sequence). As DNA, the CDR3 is TGTGCCACCAGCAGAGACCCCCCAGATACGCAGTATTTT. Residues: CATSRDPPDTQYF.

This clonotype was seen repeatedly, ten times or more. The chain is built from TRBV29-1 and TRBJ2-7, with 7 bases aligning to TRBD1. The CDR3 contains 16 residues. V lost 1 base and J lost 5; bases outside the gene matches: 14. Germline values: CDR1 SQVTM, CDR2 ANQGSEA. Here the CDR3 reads CSVEASGDSSPDEQYF. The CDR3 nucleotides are TGCAGCGTTGAAGCGAGTGGGGACAGTTCCCCAGACGAGCAGTACTTC.

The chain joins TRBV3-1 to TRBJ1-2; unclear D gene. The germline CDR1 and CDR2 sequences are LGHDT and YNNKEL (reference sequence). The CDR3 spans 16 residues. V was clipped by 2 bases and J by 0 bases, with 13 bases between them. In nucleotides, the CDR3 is TGTGCCAGCAGCCAAATGCCCCGACCGGCTAACTATGGCTACACCTTC. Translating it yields CASSQMPRPANYGYTF.

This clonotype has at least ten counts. The CDR3 region is CASSLSEGAYNEQFF. The DNA for the CDR3 is TGTGCCAGCAGCCTGTCCGAGGGCGCGTACAATGAGCAGTTCTTC. V gene TRBV7-9 combines with J gene TRBJ2-1; D may be TRBD2 (5 bases). The V gene lost 5 bases and the J gene lost 4 bases, with 15 bases spanning the gap. The CDR3 is made up of 15 amino acids. Germline values: CDR1 SEHNR, CDR2 FQNEAQ (reference sequence).

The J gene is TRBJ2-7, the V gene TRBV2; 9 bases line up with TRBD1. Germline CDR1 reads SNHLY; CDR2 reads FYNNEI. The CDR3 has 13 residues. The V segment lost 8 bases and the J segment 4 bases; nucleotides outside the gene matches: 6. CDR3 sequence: CASSGTGYYEQYF. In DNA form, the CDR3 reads TGTGCCAGCTCCGGGACAGGGTATTACGAGCAGTACTTC.

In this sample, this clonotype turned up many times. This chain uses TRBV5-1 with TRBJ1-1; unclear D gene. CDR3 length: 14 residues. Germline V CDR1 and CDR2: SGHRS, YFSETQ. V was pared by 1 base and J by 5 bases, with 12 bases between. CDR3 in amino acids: CASSLSLRETEAFF. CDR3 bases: TGCGCCAGCAGCTTGAGTCTAAGAGAGACTGAAGCTTTCTTT.

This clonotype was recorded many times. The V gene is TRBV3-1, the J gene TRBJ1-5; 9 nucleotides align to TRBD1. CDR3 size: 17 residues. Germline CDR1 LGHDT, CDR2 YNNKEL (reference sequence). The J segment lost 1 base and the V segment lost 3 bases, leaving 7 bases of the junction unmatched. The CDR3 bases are TGTGCCAGCAGCCAGCACAGGGGGCAAGGAAGCAATCAGCCCCAGCATTTT. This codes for CASSQHRGQGSNQPQHF.

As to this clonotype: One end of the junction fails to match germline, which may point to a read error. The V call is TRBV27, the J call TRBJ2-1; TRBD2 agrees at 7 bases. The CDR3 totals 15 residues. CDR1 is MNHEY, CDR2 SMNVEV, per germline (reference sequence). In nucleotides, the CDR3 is TGTGCCAGCAGTTGGCGCGGGAGTAATTACAATCAGCAGTTCTTC. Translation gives CASSWRGSNYNQQFF.

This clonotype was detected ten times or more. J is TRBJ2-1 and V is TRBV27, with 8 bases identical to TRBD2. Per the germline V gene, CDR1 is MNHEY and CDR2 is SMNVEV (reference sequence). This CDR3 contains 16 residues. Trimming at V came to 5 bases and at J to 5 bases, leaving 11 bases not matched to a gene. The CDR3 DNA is TGTGCCAGCAGTCCAGTTAGCGGGGTAGCGAACAATGAGCAGTTCTTC. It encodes CASSPVSGVANNEQFF.

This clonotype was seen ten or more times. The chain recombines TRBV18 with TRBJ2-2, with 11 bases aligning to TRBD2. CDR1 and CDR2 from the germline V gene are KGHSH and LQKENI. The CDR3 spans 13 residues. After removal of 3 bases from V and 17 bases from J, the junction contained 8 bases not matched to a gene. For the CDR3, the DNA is TGTGCCAGCTCACCCAATACCGGGACTAGCGGTTTTTTT. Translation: CASSPNTGTSGFF.

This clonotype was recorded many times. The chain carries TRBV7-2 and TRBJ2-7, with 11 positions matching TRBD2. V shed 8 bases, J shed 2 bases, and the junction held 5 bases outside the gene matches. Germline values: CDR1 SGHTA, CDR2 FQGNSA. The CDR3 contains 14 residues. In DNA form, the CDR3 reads TGTGCCAGCGGCGCTAGCGGGGGGACCTACGAGCAGTACTTC. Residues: CASGASGGTYEQYF.

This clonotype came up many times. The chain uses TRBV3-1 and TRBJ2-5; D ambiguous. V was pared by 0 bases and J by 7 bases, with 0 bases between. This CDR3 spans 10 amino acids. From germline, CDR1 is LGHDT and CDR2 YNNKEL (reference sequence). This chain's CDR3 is CASSQETQYF. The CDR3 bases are TGTGCCAGCAGCCAAGAGACCCAGTACTTC.

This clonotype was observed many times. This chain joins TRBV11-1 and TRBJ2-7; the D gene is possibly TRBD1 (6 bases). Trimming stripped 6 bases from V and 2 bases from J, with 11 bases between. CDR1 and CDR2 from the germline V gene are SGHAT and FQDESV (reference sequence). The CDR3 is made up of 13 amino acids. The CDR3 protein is CASRRTATYEQYF. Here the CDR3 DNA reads TGTGCCAGCAGGCGGACAGCTACCTACGAGCAGTACTTC.